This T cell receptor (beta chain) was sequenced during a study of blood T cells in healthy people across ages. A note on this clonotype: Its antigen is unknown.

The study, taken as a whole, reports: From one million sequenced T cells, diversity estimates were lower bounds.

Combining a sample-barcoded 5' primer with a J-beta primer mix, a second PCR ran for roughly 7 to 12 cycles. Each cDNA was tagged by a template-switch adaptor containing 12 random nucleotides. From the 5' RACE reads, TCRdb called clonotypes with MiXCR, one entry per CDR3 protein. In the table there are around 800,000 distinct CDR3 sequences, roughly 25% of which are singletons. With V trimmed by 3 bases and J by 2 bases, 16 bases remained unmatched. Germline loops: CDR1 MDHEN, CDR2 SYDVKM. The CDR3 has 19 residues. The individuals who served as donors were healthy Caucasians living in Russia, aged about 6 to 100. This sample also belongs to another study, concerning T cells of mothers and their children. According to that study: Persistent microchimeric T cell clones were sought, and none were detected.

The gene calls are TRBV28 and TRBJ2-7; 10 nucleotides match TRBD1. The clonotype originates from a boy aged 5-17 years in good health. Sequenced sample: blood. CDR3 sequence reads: CASSFRDRGIGLSTYEQYF. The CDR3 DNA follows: TGTGCCAGCAGTTTCAGGGACAGGGGCATCGGCCTCAGCACCTACGAGCAGTACTTC.